This T cell receptor (beta chain) comes out of a study of T cells in Graves' hyperthyroidism and ophthalmopathy. General study results and limits: Researchers report that a 13 V-J model separated ophthalmopathy from stable hyperthyroidism. The model foresaw ophthalmopathy a median approximately 6.1 months prior to onset.

Uncontrolled infection, other autoimmune disease, pregnancy or lactation excluded patients. This clonotype came up many times. Its antigen is as yet unknown. From RNA transcripts, TCR beta CDR3 regions were amplified. TCR CDR3 regions were first amplified by RT-PCR with HTBI primers. TCRdb reprocessed the multiplex PCR reads with MiXCR, giving one entry per CDR3 protein. Of about 640,000 distinct CDR3 sequences in the sample, around 13% are singletons; the top ten hold 12%. The TCR originated in a woman aged 50 to 65 with Graves' ophthalmopathy. The sample taken for sequencing was blood.

The CDR3 loop is CASSPGQGWDIQYF. The CDR3 DNA follows: TGTGCCAGCAGTCCCGGACAGGGTTGGGACATTCAGTACTTC. The chain employs TRBV28 and TRBJ2-4, with 8 bases aligning to TRBD1. Germline loops: CDR1 MDHEN, CDR2 SYDVKM. The CDR3 contains 14 residues. V trimming: 5 bases; J trimming: 8 bases; junction bases outside the gene matches: 8.